A selection of T cell receptor beta chains follows, all from one sample in a study of control samples from healthy donors and cancer patients. The data were produced by immunoSEQ multiplex PCR, yet TCRdb's version contains in-frame clones alone and is incomplete. The profile covers more than 75,000 clones, with roughly 89% appearing a single time and roughly 2% taken by the ten largest. Material: PBMCs. The receptors here all came from a woman aged 55-75 years with head and neck cancer. Each CDR3 is given with its conserved first and last residue. Each record gives: J gene, clone size, D gene, V gene, CDR3 length, CDR3 protein, CDR3 DNA. D genes are given only for firm matches. Clone sizes are given selectively: once, few, many, or a class where the clone is expanded.

j_gene: TRBJ2-7; abundance: .; d_gene: TRBD2; v_gene: TRBV30; len: 15; CDR3aa: CAWRSKAGGHHEQYF; CDR3nt: TGTGCCTGGAGGAGTAAAGCGGGAGGGCACCACGAGCAGTACTTC
j_gene: TRBJ2-4; abundance: once; d_gene: .; v_gene: TRBV11-2; len: 15; CDR3aa: CASSLDGAHKNIQYF; CDR3nt: TGTGCCAGCAGCTTAGACGGGGCGCACAAAAACATTCAGTACTTC
j_gene: TRBJ1-5; abundance: .; d_gene: .; v_gene: TRBV21-1; len: 15; CDR3aa: CASSEGLTGSQPQHF; CDR3nt: TGTGCCAGTAGCGAGGGACTCACTGGAAGTCAGCCCCAGCATTTT
j_gene: TRBJ1-1; abundance: once; d_gene: TRBD1; v_gene: TRBV5-4; len: 17; CDR3aa: CASSLAPTGELNTEAFF; CDR3nt: TGTGCCAGCAGCTTGGCCCCGACAGGGGAATTGAACACTGAAGCTTTCTTT
j_gene: TRBJ2-2; abundance: .; d_gene: .; v_gene: TRBV5-1; len: 17; CDR3aa: CASSSTPGTLNTGELFF; CDR3nt: TGCGCCAGCAGCTCAACTCCCGGGACGTTGAACACCGGGGAGCTGTTTTTT
j_gene: TRBJ1-2; abundance: .; d_gene: .; v_gene: TRBV30; len: 16; CDR3aa: CAWSAWDTPGSYGYTF; CDR3nt: TGTGCCTGGAGTGCATGGGACACCCCAGGCAGCTATGGCTACACCTTC
j_gene: TRBJ2-2; abundance: .; d_gene: TRBD2; v_gene: TRBV11-2; len: 16; CDR3aa: CASSLGASGNTGELFF; CDR3nt: TGTGCCAGCAGCTTAGGAGCTAGCGGGAACACCGGGGAGCTGTTTTTT
j_gene: TRBJ2-7; abundance: once; d_gene: TRBD1; v_gene: TRBV10-2; len: 15; CDR3aa: CASALSGTGGYEQYF; CDR3nt: TGCGCCAGCGCACTATCCGGGACAGGGGGCTACGAGCAGTACTTC
j_gene: TRBJ1-5; abundance: .; d_gene: TRBD1; v_gene: TRBV19; len: 17; CDR3aa: CASSDMTTGQGVQPQHF; CDR3nt: TGTGCCAGTAGTGACATGACGACTGGTCAGGGGGTCCAGCCCCAGCATTTT
j_gene: TRBJ2-1; abundance: .; d_gene: .; v_gene: TRBV27; len: 12; CDR3aa: CASSLLGNEQFF; CDR3nt: TGTGCCAGCAGTTTATTGGGGAATGAGCAGTTCTTC
j_gene: TRBJ2-7; abundance: .; d_gene: TRBD1; v_gene: TRBV6-5; len: 16; CDR3aa: CASSYSLRTGAYEQYF; CDR3nt: TGTGCCAGCAGTTACTCCCTCCGGACAGGGGCCTACGAGCAGTACTTC
j_gene: TRBJ1-1; abundance: .; d_gene: .; v_gene: TRBV6-5; len: 13; CDR3aa: CASSYSGRAEAFF; CDR3nt: TGTGCCAGCAGTTACTCGGGGAGGGCTGAAGCTTTCTTT
j_gene: TRBJ2-1; abundance: .; d_gene: TRBD1; v_gene: TRBV7-9; len: 13; CDR3aa: CASSLGTGHEQFF; CDR3nt: TGTGCCAGCAGCTTAGGGACAGGGCATGAGCAGTTCTTC
j_gene: TRBJ1-2; abundance: .; d_gene: TRBD1; v_gene: TRBV5-1; len: 14; CDR3aa: CASSLTTGHYGYTF; CDR3nt: TGCGCCAGCAGCTTGACGACAGGGCACTATGGCTACACCTTC
j_gene: TRBJ2-3; abundance: .; d_gene: TRBD2; v_gene: TRBV5-8; len: 15; CDR3aa: CASSLLAGGTDTQYF; CDR3nt: TGTGCCAGCAGCTTGTTGGCGGGAGGGACAGATACGCAGTATTTT
j_gene: TRBJ1-1; abundance: once; d_gene: .; v_gene: TRBV6-5; len: 16; CDR3aa: CASSYSMIGVNTEAFF; CDR3nt: TGTGCCAGCAGTTACTCGATGATAGGAGTGAACACTGAAGCTTTCTTT
j_gene: TRBJ2-1; abundance: .; d_gene: .; v_gene: TRBV19; len: 18; CDR3aa: CASSVDTGTASSYNEQFF; CDR3nt: TGTGCCAGTAGTGTAGACACCGGGACGGCGAGCTCCTACAATGAGCAGTTCTTC
j_gene: TRBJ1-5; abundance: few; d_gene: .; v_gene: TRBV7-5; len: 14; CDR3aa: CVRSEGRSNQPQHF; CDR3nt: TGTGTCAGAAGCGAGGGGCGGAGCAATCAGCCCCAGCATTTT
j_gene: TRBJ2-5; abundance: .; d_gene: .; v_gene: TRBV7-9; len: 14; CDR3aa: CASSLDRSQETQYF; CDR3nt: TGTGCCAGCAGCTTAGACAGGTCCCAAGAGACCCAGTACTTC
j_gene: TRBJ1-4; abundance: once; d_gene: TRBD1; v_gene: TRBV7-9; len: 15; CDR3aa: CASSLLTGREEKLFF; CDR3nt: TGTGCCAGCAGCTTATTGACAGGGAGGGAAGAAAAACTGTTTTTT
j_gene: TRBJ2-2; abundance: .; d_gene: TRBD2; v_gene: TRBV10-2; len: 14; CDR3aa: CASRGLGYTGELFF; CDR3nt: TGCGCCAGCAGGGGACTAGGTTACACCGGGGAGCTGTTTTTT
j_gene: TRBJ2-4; abundance: once; d_gene: .; v_gene: TRBV28; len: 13; CDR3aa: CASSPGTKNIQYF; CDR3nt: TGTGCCAGCAGTCCAGGGACCAAAAACATTCAGTACTTC